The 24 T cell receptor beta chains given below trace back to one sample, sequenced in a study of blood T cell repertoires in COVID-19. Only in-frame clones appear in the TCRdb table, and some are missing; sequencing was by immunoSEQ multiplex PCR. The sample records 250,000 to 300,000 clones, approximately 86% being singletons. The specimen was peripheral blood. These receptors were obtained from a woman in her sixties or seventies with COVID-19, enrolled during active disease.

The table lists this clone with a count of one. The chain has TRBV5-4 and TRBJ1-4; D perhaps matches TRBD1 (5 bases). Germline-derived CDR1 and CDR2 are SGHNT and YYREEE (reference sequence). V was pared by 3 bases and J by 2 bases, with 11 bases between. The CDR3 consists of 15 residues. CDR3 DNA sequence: TGTGCCAGCAGCTATGGGGGAGGCACTAATGAAAAACTGTTTTTT. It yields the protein CASSYGGGTNEKLFF.

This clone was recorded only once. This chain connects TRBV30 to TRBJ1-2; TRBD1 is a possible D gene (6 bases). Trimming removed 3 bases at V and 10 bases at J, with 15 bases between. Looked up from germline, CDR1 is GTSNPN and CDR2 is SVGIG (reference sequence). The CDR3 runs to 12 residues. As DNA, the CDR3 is TGTGCCTGGAGCGAGACAGGCCTTGACTACACCTTC. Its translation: CAWSETGLDYTF.

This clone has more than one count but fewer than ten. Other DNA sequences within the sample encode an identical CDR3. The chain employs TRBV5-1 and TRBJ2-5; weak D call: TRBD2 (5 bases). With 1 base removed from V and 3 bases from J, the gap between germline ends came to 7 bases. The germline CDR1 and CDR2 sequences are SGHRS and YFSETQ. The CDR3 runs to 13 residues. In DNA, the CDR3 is TGCGCCAGCAGCTTGCCCGGGGAAGAGACCCAGTACTTC. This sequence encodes CASSLPGEETQYF.

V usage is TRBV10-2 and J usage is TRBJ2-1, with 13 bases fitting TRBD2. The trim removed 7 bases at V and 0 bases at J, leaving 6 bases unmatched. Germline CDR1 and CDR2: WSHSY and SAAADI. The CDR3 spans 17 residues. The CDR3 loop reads CASKRLAGGDSYNEQFF. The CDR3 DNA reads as TGCGCCAGCAAGAGACTAGCGGGGGGTGACTCCTACAATGAGCAGTTCTTC.

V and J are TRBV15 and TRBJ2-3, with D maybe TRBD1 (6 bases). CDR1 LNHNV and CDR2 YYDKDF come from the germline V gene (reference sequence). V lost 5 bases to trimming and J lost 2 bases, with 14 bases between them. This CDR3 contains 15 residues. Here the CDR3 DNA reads TGTGCCACCAGCCCAGACAGGTCTTACACAGATACGCAGTATTTT. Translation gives CATSPDRSYTDTQYF.

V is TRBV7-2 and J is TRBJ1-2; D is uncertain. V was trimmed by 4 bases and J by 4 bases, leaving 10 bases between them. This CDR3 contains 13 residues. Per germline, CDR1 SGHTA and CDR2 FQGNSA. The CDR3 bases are TGTGCCAGCAGCTCGGGAAGGTTCTATGGCTACACCTTC. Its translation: CASSSGRFYGYTF.

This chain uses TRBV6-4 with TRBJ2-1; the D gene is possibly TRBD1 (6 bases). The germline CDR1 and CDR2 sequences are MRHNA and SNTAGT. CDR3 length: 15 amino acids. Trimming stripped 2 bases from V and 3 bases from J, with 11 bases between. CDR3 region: CASSDPVQGYNEQFF. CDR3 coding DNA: TGTGCCAGCAGTGACCCCGTACAGGGCTACAATGAGCAGTTCTTC.

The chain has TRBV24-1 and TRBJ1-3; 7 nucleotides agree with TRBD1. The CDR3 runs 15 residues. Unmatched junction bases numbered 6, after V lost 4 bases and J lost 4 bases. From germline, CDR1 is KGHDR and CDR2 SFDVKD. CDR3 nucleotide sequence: TGTGCCACCAGTGACCCCGGGACAGAAGGAAACACCATATATTTT. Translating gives CATSDPGTEGNTIYF.

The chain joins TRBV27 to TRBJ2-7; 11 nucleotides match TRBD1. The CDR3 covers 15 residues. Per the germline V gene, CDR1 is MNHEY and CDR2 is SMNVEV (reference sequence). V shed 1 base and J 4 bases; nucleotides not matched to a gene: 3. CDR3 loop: CASSLYGTGGYEQYF. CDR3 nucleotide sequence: TGTGCCAGCAGTTTATACGGGACAGGGGGGTACGAGCAGTACTTC.

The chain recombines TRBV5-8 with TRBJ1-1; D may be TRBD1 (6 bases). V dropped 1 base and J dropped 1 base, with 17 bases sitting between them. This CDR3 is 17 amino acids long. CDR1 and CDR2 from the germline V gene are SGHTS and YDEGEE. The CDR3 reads CASSLSLGARRNTEAFF. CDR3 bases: TGTGCCAGCAGCTTGTCATTGGGGGCTCGAAGGAACACTGAAGCTTTCTTT.

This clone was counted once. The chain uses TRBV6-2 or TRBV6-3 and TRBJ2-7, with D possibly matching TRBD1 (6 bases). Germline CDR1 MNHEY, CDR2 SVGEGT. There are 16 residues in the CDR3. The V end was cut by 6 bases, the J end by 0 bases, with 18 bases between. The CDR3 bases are TGTGCCAGCAGCCTAACCCCAGGGGACCCCTCCTACGAGCAGTACTTC. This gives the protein CASSLTPGDPSYEQYF.

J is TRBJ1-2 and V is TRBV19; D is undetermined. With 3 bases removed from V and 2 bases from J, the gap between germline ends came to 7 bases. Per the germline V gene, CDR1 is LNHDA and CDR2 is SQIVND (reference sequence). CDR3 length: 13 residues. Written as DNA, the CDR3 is TGTGCCAGTAGTATGGGAGGGAACTATGGCTACACCTTC. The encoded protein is CASSMGGNYGYTF.

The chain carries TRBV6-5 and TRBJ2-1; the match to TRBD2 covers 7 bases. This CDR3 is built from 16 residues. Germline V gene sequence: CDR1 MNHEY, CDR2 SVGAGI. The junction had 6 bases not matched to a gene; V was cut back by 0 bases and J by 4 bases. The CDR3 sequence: CASSYSFGTTYNEQFF. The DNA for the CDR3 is TGTGCCAGCAGTTACTCGTTCGGGACTACATACAATGAGCAGTTCTTC.

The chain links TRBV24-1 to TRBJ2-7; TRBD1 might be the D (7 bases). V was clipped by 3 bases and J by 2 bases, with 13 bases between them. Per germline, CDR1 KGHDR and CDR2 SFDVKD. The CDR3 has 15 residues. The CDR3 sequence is CATSDGGGGTYEQYF. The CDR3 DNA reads TGTGCCACCAGTGATGGAGGGGGCGGGACCTACGAGCAGTACTTC.

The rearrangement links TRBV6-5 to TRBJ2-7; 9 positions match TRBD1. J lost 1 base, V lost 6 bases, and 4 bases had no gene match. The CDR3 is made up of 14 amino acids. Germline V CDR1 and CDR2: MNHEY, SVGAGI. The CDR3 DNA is TGTGCCAGCAGGGCCGGGACAGGGTCCTACGAGCAGTACTTC. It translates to CASRAGTGSYEQYF.

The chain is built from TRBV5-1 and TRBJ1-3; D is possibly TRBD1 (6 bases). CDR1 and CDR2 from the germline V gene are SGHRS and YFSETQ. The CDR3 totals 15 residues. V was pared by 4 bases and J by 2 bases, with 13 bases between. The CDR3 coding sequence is TGCGCCAGCAGCCCTACCAGGGGAGCTGGAAACACCATATATTTT. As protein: CASSPTRGAGNTIYF.

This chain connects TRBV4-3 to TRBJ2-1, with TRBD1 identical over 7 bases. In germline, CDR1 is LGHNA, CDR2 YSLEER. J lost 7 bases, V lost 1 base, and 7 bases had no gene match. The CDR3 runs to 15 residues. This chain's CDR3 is CASSQGDSGLNEQFF. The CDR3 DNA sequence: TGCGCCAGCAGCCAAGGGGACAGTGGGTTAAATGAGCAGTTCTTC.

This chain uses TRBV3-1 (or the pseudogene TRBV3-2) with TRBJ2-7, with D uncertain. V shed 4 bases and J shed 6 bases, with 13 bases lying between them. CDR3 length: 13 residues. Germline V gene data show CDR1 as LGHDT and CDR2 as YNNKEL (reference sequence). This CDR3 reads CASSPKPTTEQYF. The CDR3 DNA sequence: TGTGCCAGCAGCCCCAAACCCACTACCGAGCAGTACTTC.

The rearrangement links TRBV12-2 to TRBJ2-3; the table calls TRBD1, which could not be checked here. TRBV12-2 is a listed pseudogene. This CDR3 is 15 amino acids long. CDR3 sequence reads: CASRYSGQGTDTQYF. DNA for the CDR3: TGTGCAAGTCGCTACAGCGGACAGGGCACAGATACGCAGTATTTT.

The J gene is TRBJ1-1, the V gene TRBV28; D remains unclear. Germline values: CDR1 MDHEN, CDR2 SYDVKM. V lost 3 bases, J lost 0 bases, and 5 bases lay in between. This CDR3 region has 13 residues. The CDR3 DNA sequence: TGTGCCAGCAGTTTGGCGGTGAACACTGAAGCTTTCTTT. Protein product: CASSLAVNTEAFF. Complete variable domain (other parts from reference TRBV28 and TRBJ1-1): DVKVTQSSRYLVKRTGEKVFLECVQDMDHENMFWYRQDPGLGLRLIYFSYDVKMKEKGDIPEGYSVSREKKERFSLILESASTNQTSMYLCASSLAVNTEAFFGQGTRLTVV.

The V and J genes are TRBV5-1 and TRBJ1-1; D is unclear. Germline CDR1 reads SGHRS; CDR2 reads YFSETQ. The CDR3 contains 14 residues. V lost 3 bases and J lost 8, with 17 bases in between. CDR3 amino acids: CASSYWTTGREAFF. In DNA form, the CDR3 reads TGCGCCAGCAGCTATTGGACGACCGGGAGGGAAGCTTTCTTT.

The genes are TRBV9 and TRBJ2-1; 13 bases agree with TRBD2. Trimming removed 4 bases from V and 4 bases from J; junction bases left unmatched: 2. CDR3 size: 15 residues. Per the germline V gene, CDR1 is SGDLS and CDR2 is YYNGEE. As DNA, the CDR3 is TGTGCCAGCAGCACGACTAGCGGGGGGTACAATGAGCAGTTCTTC. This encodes CASSTTSGGYNEQFF.

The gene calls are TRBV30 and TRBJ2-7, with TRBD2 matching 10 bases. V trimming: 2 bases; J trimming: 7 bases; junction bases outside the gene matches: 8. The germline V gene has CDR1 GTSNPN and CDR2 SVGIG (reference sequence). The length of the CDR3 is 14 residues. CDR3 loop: CAWSLAGAFGEQYF. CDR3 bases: TGTGCCTGGAGTCTAGCGGGGGCGTTCGGGGAGCAGTACTTC.

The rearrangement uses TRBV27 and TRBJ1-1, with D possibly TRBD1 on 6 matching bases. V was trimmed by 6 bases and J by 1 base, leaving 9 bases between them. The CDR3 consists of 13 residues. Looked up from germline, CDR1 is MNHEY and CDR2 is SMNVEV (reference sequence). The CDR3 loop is CASSPTGNTEAFF. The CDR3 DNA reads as TGTGCCAGCAGCCCGACAGGGAACACTGAAGCTTTCTTT.